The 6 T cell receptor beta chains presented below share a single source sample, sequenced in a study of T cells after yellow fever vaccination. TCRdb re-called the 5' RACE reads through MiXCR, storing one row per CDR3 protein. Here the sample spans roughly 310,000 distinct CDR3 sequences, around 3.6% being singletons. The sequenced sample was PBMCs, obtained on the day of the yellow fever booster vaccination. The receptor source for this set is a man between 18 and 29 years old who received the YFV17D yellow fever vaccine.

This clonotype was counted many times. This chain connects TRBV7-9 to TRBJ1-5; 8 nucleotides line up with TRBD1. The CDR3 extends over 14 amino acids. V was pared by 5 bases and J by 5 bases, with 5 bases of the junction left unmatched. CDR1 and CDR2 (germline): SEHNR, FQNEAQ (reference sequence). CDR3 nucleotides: TGTGCCAGCAGCCACCAGGGGGCTCATCAGCCCCAGCATTTT. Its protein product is CASSHQGAHQPQHF.

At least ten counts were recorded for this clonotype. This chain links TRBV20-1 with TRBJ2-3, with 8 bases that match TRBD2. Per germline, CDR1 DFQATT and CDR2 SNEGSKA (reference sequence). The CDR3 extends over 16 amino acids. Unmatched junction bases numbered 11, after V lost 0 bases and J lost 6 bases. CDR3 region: CSARDMIAGPRDTQYF. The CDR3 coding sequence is TGCAGTGCTAGAGATATGATAGCGGGGCCGAGGGATACGCAGTATTTT.

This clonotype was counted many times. CDR3 DNA: TGTGCCAGCAGGACACGGGACAGCTATGGCTACACCTTC. As protein: CASRTRDSYGYTF. V usage is TRBV7-2 and J usage is TRBJ1-2, with 7 bases aligning to TRBD1. The CDR3 runs 13 residues. Germline-derived CDR1 and CDR2 are SGHTA and FQGNSA. V lost 6 bases, J lost 4 bases, and 5 bases stayed unmatched.

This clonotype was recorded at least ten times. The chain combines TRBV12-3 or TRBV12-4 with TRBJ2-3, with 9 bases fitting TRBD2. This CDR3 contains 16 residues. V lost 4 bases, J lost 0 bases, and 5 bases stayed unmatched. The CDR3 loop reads CASSSTTSGSTDTQYF. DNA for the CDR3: TGTGCCAGCAGTTCAACGACTAGCGGTAGCACAGATACGCAGTATTTT.

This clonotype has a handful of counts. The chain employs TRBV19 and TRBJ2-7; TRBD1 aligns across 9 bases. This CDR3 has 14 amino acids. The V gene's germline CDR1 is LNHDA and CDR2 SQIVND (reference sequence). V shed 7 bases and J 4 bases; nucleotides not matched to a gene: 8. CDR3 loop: CASTPGTGRYEQYF. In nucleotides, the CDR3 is TGTGCCAGTACACCCGGGACAGGGCGGTACGAGCAGTACTTC.

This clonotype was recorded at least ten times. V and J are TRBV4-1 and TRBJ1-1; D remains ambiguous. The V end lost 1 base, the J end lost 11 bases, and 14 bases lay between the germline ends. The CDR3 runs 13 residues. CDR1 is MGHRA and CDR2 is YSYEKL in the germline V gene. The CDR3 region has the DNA TGCGCCAGCAGCCAAGTAGAAGTCGCGGCCGCTTTCTTT. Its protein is CASSQVEVAAAFF.